Sequencing of this TCR beta chain was carried out in a study of spatial heterogeneity in lung cancer. As for the study in general: Sequence detection consistently recorded a greater number of beta-chain than alpha-chain sequences.

As to time point: blood at routine non-recurrence follow-up after resection. This clonotype was seen a handful of times. Every cDNA TCR molecule received its own unique molecular identifier. One entry per CDR3 protein results from TCRdb running MiXCR on the 5' RACE reads. The repertoire has under 150,000 distinct CDR3 sequences, roughly 10% of them found once; the top ten carry roughly 24%. The sample consisted of PBMCs, taken at follow-up. The TCR was taken from a female donor with early-stage non-small cell lung cancer.

In DNA form, the CDR3 reads TGTGCCAGCAGCCCAAGCAGGGGTGAGCAGTTCTTC. As protein: CASSPSRGEQFF. The chain uses TRBV9 and TRBJ2-1; D perhaps matches TRBD1 (6 bases). This CDR3 has 12 residues. The V gene's germline CDR1 is SGDLS and CDR2 YYNGEE. With 4 bases removed from V and 9 bases from J, the gap between germline ends came to 11 bases.